Here is one T cell receptor (beta chain) with its context. In the study's own analysis: How many nucleated cells were present was estimated from reference gene primer amplification. Some clones are missing from TCRdb's copy, which holds only in-frame ones; the method was immunoSEQ multiplex PCR. V and J calls and clone size are copied from that table; D and trimming were computed from the DNA. The sample contains 96,000 or so clones, 70% to 90% of which appear only once. The source of the sample is a study of blood T cell repertoires in COVID-19. Turning to the study itself: The United States, Italy and Spain were the sources of the acute and convalescent COVID-19 samples. Nucleic acid was either cDNA or gDNA, and it came from T cells, B-cell-depleted T cells, or PBMCs.

Germline CDR1 is LGHNA and CDR2 is YNFKEQ. Trimming at V came to 0 bases and at J to 0 bases, leaving 3 bases not matched to a gene. This CDR3 contains 16 residues. Enrolled during active infection, Seattle patients were then followed longitudinally. The genes are TRBV4-2 and TRBJ1-1; 8 bases fit TRBD1. Material: peripheral blood. This receptor was taken from a human donor with COVID-19, enrolled during active disease. The donor label of this sample is uncertain. CDR3 sequence: CASSQDRDRMNTEAFF. DNA of the CDR3: TGTGCCAGCAGCCAAGATCGGGACAGGATGAACACTGAAGCTTTCTTT.